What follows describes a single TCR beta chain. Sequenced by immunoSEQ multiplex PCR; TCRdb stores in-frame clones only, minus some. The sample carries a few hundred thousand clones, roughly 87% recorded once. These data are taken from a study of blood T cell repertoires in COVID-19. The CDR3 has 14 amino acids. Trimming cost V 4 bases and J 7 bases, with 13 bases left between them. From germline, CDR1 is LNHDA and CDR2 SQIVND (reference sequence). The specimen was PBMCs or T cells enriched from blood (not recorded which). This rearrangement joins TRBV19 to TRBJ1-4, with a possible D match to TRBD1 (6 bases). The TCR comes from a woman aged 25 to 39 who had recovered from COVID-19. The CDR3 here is CASSTGTWVEKLFF. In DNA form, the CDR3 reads TGTGCCAGTAGTACAGGGACATGGGTTGAAAAACTGTTTTTT.